The 15 T cell receptor beta chains listed next were all sequenced from one sample in a study of blood T cell repertoires in COVID-19. Repertoires were generated with immunoSEQ multiplex PCR, while TCRdb's copy carries only in-frame clones and drops some. In the table there are 140,000 or so clones, about 87% of which are singletons. The sequenced material came from peripheral blood. These receptors came from a human donor with COVID-19, enrolled during active disease. The donor label of this sample is uncertain.

The J gene is TRBJ1-3, the V gene TRBV7-2; D is uncertain. In germline, CDR1 is SGHTA, CDR2 FQGNSA. Trimming left V 2 bases short and J 3 bases short, with 11 bases between. This CDR3 region has 15 residues. The CDR3, as DNA: TGTGCCAGCAGCTTAACCGGACTCTTTGGAAACACCATATATTTT. Amino acid sequence: CASSLTGLFGNTIYF.

The rearrangement uses TRBV7-8 and TRBJ1-4; D is unresolved. Germline V CDR1 and CDR2: SGHVS, FQNEAQ. V was cut by 3 bases and J by 7 bases, with 18 bases left in between. The CDR3 length is 16 residues. In DNA, the CDR3 is TGTGCCAGCAGCTTTGGAGGGCGGGGTGTAGGTGAAAAACTGTTTTTT. It encodes CASSFGGRGVGEKLFF.

This clone was detected once. The V gene is TRBV12-3 or TRBV12-4, the J gene TRBJ1-2; D gene uncertain. This CDR3 has 13 amino acids. V gave up 3 bases and J gave up 2 bases, with 7 bases separating them. CDR3 residues: CASSFGSNYGYTF. The CDR3 nucleotides read TGTGCCAGCAGTTTCGGTAGCAACTATGGCTACACCTTC.

The chain links TRBV7-6 to TRBJ1-4; D not resolved. The germline V and J ends were trimmed by 5 bases and 8 bases, with 18 bases remaining between them. Germline values: CDR1 SGHVS, CDR2 FNYEAQ. The CDR3 runs to 15 residues. The CDR3 spells CASSRGAPESEKLFF. Here the CDR3 DNA reads TGTGCCAGCAGCCGAGGCGCCCCGGAATCGGAAAAACTGTTTTTT.

The chain has TRBV19 and TRBJ1-6; 8 nucleotides align to TRBD1. With V trimmed by 3 bases and J by 2 bases, 6 bases remained unmatched. CDR1 and CDR2 (germline): LNHDA, SQIVND (reference sequence). The CDR3 extends over 17 amino acids. The CDR3 region is CASSMRQGAPYNSPLHF. DNA of the CDR3: TGTGCCAGTAGTATGCGGCAGGGGGCCCCCTATAATTCACCCCTCCACTTT.

J is TRBJ1-1 and V is TRBV11-3, with D uncertain. CDR1 is SGHNT, CDR2 YENEEA, per germline. The length of the CDR3 is 13 residues. V was clipped by 6 bases and J by 1 base, with 9 bases between them. Here the CDR3 reads CASRNSWNTEAFF. DNA of the CDR3: TGTGCCAGCAGAAACAGTTGGAACACTGAAGCTTTCTTT.

J is TRBJ1-2 and V is TRBV6-2 or TRBV6-3; D gene ambiguous. The CDR3 contains 14 residues. Trimming stripped 5 bases from V and 4 bases from J, with 14 bases between. Germline V gene sequence: CDR1 MNHEY, CDR2 SVGEGT. The CDR3 coding sequence is TGTGCCAGCAGTAAAAGGACTAGGGTCTATGGCTACACCTTC. It codes for CASSKRTRVYGYTF.

This clone was seen a single time. J is TRBJ2-7 and V is TRBV3-1 (or the pseudogene TRBV3-2); D perhaps matches TRBD2 (5 bases). Germline CDR1 and CDR2: LGHDT and YNNKEL (reference sequence). The CDR3 totals 14 residues. V was clipped by 1 base and J by 6 bases, with 13 bases between them. The CDR3 bases are TGTGCCAGCAGCCAAGCCGGGAATCGTGGCGAGCAGTACTTC. Its translation is CASSQAGNRGEQYF.

Points on this clone: Other DNA sequences within the sample encode an identical CDR3. The chain employs TRBV7-9 and TRBJ2-1; a possible D gene is TRBD2 (6 bases). V was cut by 0 bases and J by 3 bases, with 6 bases left in between. Looked up from germline, CDR1 is SEHNR and CDR2 is FQNEAQ (reference sequence). The CDR3 totals 14 residues. The CDR3 nucleotides read TGTGCCAGCAGCTTAGCCGGGGGCTACAATGAGCAGTTCTTC. Protein: CASSLAGGYNEQFF.

The chain is built from TRBV3-1 (or the pseudogene TRBV3-2) and TRBJ1-4; tentatively, D is TRBD1 (6 bases). The V gene's germline CDR1 is LGHDT and CDR2 YNNKEL (reference sequence). The CDR3 is 15 residues long. The V gene lost 4 bases and the J gene lost 5 bases, with 14 bases spanning the gap. In nucleotides, the CDR3 is TGTGCCAGCAGCCTGAGGGGGGGCGCAAATGAAAAACTGTTTTTT. This sequence encodes CASSLRGGANEKLFF.

This clone was counted once. This chain uses TRBV2 with TRBJ2-5; no firm D call. Germline CDR1 and CDR2: SNHLY and FYNNEI. This CDR3 is built from 13 residues. V was clipped by 9 bases and J by 2 bases, with 13 bases between them. CDR3 nucleotides: TGTGCCAGTACGGCAGGAATACAAGAGACCCAGTACTTC. Protein product: CASTAGIQETQYF.

The CDR3 nucleotides read TGTGCCAGCAGCCAATCACATCAAGAGACCCAGTACTTC. This gives the protein CASSQSHQETQYF. The V gene is TRBV16, the J gene TRBJ2-5, with D hard to call. The V and J ends lost 0 bases and 2 bases respectively, with 4 bases between them. The CDR3 contains 13 residues. CDR1 is KGHSY and CDR2 is FQNENV in the germline V gene. Variable domain in full (rest from reference TRBV16 and TRBJ2-5): GEEVAQTPKHLVRGEGQKAKLYCAPIKGHSYVFWYQQVLKNEFKFLISFQNENVFDETGMPKERFSAKCLPNSPCSLEIQATKLEDSAVYFCASSQSHQETQYFGPGTRLLVL.

V and J are TRBV5-4 and TRBJ1-2, with TRBD1 matching 7 bases. This CDR3 contains 15 residues. After removal of 0 bases from V and 4 bases from J, the junction contained 6 bases not matched to a gene. Germline-derived CDR1 and CDR2 are SGHNT and YYREEE (reference sequence). The CDR3 loop is CASSLETGSTYGYTF. DNA of the CDR3: TGTGCCAGCAGCTTGGAGACAGGGAGTACCTATGGCTACACCTTC.

This chain uses TRBV10-3 with TRBJ2-7, with a tentative D call TRBD2 (7 bases). The CDR3 is made up of 19 amino acids. Germline CDR1 and CDR2: ENHRY and SYGVKD. Trimming removed 0 bases from V and 2 bases from J, with 23 bases in between. In DNA, the CDR3 is TGTGCCATCAGTGAGTCGAAAGGAGCAGGGGATGGGACTACCTACGAGCAGTACTTC. The encoded protein is CAISESKGAGDGTTYEQYF.

This clone was picked up a small number of times. The J gene is TRBJ2-7, the V gene TRBV6-6; a weak D match, TRBD2 (7 bases). V was clipped by 6 bases and J by 5 bases, with 23 bases between them. The CDR3 is made up of 16 amino acids. Germline loops: CDR1 MNHNY, CDR2 SVGAGI (reference sequence). The CDR3 loop reads CASSRFRGEGENEQYF. The CDR3 DNA reads TGTGCCAGCAGCCGATTTAGGGGGGAGGGGGAAAACGAGCAGTACTTC.